The present T cell receptor beta chain was sequenced within a study of beta chain features in type 1 diabetes. Looking at the study overall: Healthy donors and patients had similar age, gender and cell yields. Study-wide results and limits: The influence of HLA type on TCRB rearrangement stayed undetermined. With patients and controls alike, PCR might favor shorter templates to an equal degree. Type 1 diabetes patients had fewer VDJ junction insertions and more deletions.

Losses at the gene ends were 0 bases for V and 5 bases for J; bases not matched to a gene: 4. The germline CDR1 and CDR2 sequences are GTSNPN and SVGIG (reference sequence). The CDR3 has 14 residues. The whole isolated RNA underwent reverse transcription, so sequencing captured expressed TCRB transcripts. Clones were sequenced by immunoSEQ multiplex PCR, and TCRdb holds only the in-frame ones, with some missing. This sample yields about 350,000 clones, of which 15% to 20% are seen a single time; about 0.045% belongs to the top ten. Notes on this clone: The antigen is undetermined.

V and J are TRBV30 and TRBJ2-7; 10 bases match TRBD1. This receptor was obtained from a woman between 18 and 29 years old in good health. What was sequenced was naive CD4+ T cells from blood. The CDR3 coding sequence is TGTGCCTGGAGTGTCAGACAGGGGGCCGACGAGCAGTACTTC. This encodes CAWSVRQGADEQYF.